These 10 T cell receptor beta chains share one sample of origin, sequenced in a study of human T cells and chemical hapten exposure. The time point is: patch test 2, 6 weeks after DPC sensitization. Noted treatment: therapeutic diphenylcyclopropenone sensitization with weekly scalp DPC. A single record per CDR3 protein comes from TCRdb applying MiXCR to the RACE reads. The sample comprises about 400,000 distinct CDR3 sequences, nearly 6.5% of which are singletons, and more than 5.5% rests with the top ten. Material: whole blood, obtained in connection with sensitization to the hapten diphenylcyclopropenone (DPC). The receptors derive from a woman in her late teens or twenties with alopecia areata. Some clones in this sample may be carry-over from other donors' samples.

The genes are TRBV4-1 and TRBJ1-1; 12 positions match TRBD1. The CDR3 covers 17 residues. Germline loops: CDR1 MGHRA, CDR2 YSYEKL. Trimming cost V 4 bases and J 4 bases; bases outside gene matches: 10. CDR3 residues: CASSLFGTGGSGTEAFF. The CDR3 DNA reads TGCGCCAGCAGCCTCTTCGGGACAGGGGGCTCGGGCACTGAAGCTTTCTTT.

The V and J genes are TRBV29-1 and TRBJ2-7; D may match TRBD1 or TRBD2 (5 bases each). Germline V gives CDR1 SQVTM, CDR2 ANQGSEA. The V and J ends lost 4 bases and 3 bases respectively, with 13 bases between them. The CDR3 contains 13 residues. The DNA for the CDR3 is TGCAGCGTTGCCCGGGACGGCAACTACGAGCAGTACTTC. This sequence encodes CSVARDGNYEQYF.

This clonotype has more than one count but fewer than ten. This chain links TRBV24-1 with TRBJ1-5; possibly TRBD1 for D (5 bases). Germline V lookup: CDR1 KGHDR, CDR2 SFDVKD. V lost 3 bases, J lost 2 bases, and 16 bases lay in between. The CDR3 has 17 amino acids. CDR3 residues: CATSDGRDAPGNQPQHF. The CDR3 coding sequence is TGTGCCACCAGTGATGGCCGGGACGCCCCGGGCAATCAGCCCCAGCATTTT.

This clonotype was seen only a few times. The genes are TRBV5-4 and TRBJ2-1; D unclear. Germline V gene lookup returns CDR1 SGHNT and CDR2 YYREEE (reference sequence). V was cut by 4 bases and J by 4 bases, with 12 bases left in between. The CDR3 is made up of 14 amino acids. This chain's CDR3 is CASSAINGYNEQFF. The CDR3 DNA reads TGTGCCAGCAGCGCTATTAACGGGTACAATGAGCAGTTCTTC.

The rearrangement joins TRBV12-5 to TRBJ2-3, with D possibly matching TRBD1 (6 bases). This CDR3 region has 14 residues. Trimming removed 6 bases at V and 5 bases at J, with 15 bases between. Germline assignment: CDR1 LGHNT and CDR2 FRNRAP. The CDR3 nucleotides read TGTGCTAGTGGCAGGGGATCAGGGGAAGATACGCAGTATTTT. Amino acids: CASGRGSGEDTQYF.

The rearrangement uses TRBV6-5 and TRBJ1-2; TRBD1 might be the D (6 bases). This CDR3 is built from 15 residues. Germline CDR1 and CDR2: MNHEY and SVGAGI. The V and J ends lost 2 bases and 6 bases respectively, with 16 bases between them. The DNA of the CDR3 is TGTGCCAGCAGTTACCTTGACAGGTTCGAGAATGGCTACACCTTC. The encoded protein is CASSYLDRFENGYTF.

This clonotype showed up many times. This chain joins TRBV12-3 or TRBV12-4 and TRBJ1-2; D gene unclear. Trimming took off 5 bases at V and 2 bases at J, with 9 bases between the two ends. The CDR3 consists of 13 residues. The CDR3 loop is CASSRSQNYGYTF. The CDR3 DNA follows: TGTGCCAGCAGTCGGAGCCAAAACTATGGCTACACCTTC.

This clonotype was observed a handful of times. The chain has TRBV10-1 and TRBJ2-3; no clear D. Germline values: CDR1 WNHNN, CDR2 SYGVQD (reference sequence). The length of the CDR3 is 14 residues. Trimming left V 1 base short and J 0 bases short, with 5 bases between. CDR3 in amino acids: CASSECPSTDTQYF. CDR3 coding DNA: TGCGCCAGCAGTGAGTGCCCCAGCACAGATACGCAGTATTTT.

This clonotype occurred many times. CDR3 loop: CASSPSGETQYF. CDR3 nucleotides: TGTGCCAGCAGTCCGAGTGGAGAGACCCAGTACTTC. J is TRBJ2-5 and V is TRBV6-2 or TRBV6-3; D unresolved. V dropped 5 bases and J dropped 4 bases, with 8 bases sitting between them. The CDR3 has 12 amino acids. Germline V gene data show CDR1 as MNHEY and CDR2 as SVGEGT.

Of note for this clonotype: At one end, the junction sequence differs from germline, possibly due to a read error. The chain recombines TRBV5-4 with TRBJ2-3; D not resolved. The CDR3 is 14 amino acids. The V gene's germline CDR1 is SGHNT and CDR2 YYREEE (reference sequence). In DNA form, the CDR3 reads TGTGCGAGCAGTGGGCACCTACCCTTGGATACGCAGTATTTT. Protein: CASSGHLPLDTQYF.